Detailed here is one T cell receptor (beta chain). The table came from immunoSEQ multiplex PCR; TCRdb's copy has only in-frame clones and leaves some out. The table includes 200,000 to 250,000 clones, around 85% detected once. The source of the sample is a study of blood T cell repertoires in COVID-19. Overall study: The United States, Italy and Spain supplied acute and convalescent COVID-19 samples. PBMCs, B-cell-depleted T cells, or T cells were the source of the cDNA or gDNA that made up the material.

Sequencing input: peripheral blood. The clonotype comes from a man in his fifties or sixties with acute or convalescent COVID-19.

This chain's CDR3 is CASGIAGVTYNEQFF. Here the CDR3 DNA reads TGTGCCAGCGGGATAGCGGGAGTCACCTACAATGAGCAGTTCTTC. The genes are TRBV7-2 and TRBJ2-1; 9 bases are shared with TRBD2. Germline assignment: CDR1 SGHTA and CDR2 FQGNSA. The CDR3 length is 15 residues. The trim removed 8 bases at V and 2 bases at J, leaving 7 bases unmatched.